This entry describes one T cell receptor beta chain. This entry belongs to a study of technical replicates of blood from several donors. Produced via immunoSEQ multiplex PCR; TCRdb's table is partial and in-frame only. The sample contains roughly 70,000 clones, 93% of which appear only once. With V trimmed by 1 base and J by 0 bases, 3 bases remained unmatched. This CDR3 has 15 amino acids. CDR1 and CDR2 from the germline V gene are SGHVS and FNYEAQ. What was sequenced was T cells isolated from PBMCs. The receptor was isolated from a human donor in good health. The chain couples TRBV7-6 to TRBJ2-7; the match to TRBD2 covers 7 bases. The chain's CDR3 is CASSLGGGNSYEQYF. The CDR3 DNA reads TGTGCCAGCAGCTTAGGGGGGGGAAACTCCTACGAGCAGTACTTC.